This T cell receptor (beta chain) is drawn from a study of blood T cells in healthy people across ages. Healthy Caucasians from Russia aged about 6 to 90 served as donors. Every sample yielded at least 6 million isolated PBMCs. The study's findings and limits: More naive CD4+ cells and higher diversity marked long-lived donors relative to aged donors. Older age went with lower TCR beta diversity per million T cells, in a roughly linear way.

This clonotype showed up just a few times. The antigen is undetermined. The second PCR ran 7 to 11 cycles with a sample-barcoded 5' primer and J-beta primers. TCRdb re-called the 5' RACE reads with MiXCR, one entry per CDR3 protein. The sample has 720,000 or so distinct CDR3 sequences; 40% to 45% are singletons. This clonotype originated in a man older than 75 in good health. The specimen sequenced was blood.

The CDR3 sequence is CASSEPGQGMVEQFF. The CDR3 nucleotides are TGCGCCAGCAGCGAGCCGGGACAGGGCATGGTTGAGCAGTTCTTC. The genes are TRBV5-1 and TRBJ2-1, with 9 bases identical to TRBD1. V lost 4 bases to trimming and J lost 9 bases; unmatched junction nucleotides: 11. The CDR3 loop spans 15 amino acids. Germline V gene sequence: CDR1 SGHRS, CDR2 YFSETQ.